The T cell receptor beta chain under discussion was sequenced for a study of Ad26.COV2.S vaccination and SARS-CoV-2 variants. Study-wide results and limits: Analytic work on TCR breadth and depth might have understated the full extent of total T cell responses.

A note on this clone: As yet, its antigen is unknown.

Treatment defined: 19 received Ad26.COV2.S at low or high dose, single or two shots; a few received placebo; per-sample allocation not given. The samples were gathered on day 63 after the first injection of vaccine or placebo. TCRdb's table, derived via immunoSEQ multiplex PCR, lists solely in-frame clones and lacks some. The sample lists around 500,000 clones, approximately 90% occurring once. Germline V lookup: CDR1 MGHDK, CDR2 SYGVNS. The CDR3 covers 17 residues. Deletions cut 3 bases from V and 4 bases from J, with 21 bases between. This receptor was taken from a person aged 18-65 years who received the Ad26.COV2.S COVID-19 vaccine or a placebo. The chain has TRBV25-1 and TRBJ2-5, with a weak D call TRBD2 (6 bases). Material: peripheral blood, obtained in a trial of Ad26.COV2.S vaccine versus placebo. In DNA form, the CDR3 reads TGTGCCAGCAGTGAGCCCGAGTGGGGACTCCCTCGAGAGACCCAGTACTTC. This sequence encodes CASSEPEWGLPRETQYF.